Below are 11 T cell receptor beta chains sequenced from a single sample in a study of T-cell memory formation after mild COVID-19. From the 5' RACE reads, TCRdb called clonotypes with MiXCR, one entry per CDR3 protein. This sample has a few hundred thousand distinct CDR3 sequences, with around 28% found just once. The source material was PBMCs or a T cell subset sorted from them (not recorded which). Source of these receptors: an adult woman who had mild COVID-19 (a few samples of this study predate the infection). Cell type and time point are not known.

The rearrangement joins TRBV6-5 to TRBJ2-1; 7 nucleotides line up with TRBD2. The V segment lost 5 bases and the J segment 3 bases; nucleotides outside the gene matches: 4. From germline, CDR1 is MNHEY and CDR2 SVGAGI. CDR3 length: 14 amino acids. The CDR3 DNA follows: TGTGCCAGCAGTCCCCGGGACTACTACAATGAGCAGTTCTTC. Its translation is CASSPRDYYNEQFF.

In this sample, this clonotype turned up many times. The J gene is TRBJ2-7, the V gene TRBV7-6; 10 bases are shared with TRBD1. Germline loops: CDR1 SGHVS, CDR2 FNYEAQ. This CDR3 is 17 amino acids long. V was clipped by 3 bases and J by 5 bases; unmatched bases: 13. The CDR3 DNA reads TGTGCCAGCAGCTTTAGGCCTCGACAGGGGGCGGGAAACGAGCAGTACTTC. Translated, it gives CASSFRPRQGAGNEQYF. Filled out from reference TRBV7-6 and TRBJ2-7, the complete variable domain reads GAGVSQSPRYKVTKRGQDVALRCDPISGHVSLYWYRQALGQGPEFLTYFNYEAQQDKSGLPNDRFSAERPEGSISTLTIQRTEQRDSAMYRCASSFRPRQGAGNEQYFGPGTRLTVT.

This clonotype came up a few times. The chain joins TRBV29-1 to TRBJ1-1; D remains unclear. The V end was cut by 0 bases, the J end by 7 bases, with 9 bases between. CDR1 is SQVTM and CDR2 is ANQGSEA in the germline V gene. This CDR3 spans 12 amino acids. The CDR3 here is CSVEDLRFEAFF. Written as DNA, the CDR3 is TGCAGCGTTGAAGATCTTAGGTTTGAAGCTTTCTTT.

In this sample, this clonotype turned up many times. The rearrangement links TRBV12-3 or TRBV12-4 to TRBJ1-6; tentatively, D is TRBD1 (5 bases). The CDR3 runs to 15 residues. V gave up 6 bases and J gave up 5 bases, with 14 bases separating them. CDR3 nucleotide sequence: TGTGCCAGCAGCTCCGGGGGGAACAATAATTCACCCCTCCACTTT. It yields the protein CASSSGGNNNSPLHF.

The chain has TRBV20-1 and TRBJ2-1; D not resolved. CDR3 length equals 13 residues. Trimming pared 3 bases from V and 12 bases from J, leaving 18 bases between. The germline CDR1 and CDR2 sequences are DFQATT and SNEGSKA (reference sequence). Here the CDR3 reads CSARVGSQTAQFF. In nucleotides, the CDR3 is TGCAGTGCTAGGGTGGGATCACAGACGGCGCAGTTCTTC.

DNA of the CDR3: TGTGCCAGCAGTGAAGAAGGGACTAGATCCAATGAGCAGTTCTTC. The encoded protein is CASSEEGTRSNEQFF. This rearrangement joins TRBV2 to TRBJ2-1; 8 positions agree with TRBD2. CDR1 is SNHLY, CDR2 FYNNEI, per germline. J gave up 6 bases and V 1 base, and 5 bases lay outside the gene matches. The CDR3 covers 15 residues.

Here the CDR3 DNA reads TGTGCCAGCAGCCCACGGGTAGGAGGGACTGAAGCTTTCTTT. Its protein product is CASSPRVGGTEAFF. The rearrangement joins TRBV9 to TRBJ1-1; unclear D gene. Germline CDR1 reads SGDLS; CDR2 reads YYNGEE. This CDR3 has 14 amino acids. The ends were cut back, 4 bases at V and 5 bases at J, with 15 bases in the middle. Drawing the rest from reference TRBV9 and TRBJ1-1, the complete variable domain is DSGVTQTPKHLITATGQRVTLRCSPRSGDLSVYWYQQSLDQGLQFLIQYYNGEERAKGNILERFSAQQFPDLHSELNLSSLELGDSALYFCASSPRVGGTEAFFGQGTRLTVV.

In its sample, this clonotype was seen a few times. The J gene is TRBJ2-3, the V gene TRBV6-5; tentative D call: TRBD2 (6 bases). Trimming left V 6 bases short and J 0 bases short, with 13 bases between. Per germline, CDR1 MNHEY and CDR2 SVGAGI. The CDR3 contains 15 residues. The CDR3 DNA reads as TGTGCCAGCAGGCCGGCAGGGACTAGCACAGATACGCAGTATTTT. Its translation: CASRPAGTSTDTQYF.

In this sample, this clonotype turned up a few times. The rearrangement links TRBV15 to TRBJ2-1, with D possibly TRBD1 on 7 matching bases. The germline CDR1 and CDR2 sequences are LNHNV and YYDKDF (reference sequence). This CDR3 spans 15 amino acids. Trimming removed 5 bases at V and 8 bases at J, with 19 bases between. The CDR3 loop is CATSRTRGAPDEQFF. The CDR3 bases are TGTGCCACCAGCCGGACCAGGGGGGCCCCGGATGAGCAGTTCTTC.

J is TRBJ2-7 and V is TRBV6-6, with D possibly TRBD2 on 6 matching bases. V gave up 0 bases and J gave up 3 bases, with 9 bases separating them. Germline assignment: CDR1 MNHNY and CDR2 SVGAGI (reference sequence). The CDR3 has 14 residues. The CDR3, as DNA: TGTGCCAGCAGTTACTCGGAGGGTAGCTACGAGCAGTACTTC. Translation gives CASSYSEGSYEQYF.

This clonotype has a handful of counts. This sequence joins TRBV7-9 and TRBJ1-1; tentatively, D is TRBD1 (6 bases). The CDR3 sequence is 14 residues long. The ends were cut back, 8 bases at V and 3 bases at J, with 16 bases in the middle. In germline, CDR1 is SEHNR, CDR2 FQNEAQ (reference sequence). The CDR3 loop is CASHPQGWDTEAFF. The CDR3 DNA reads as TGTGCCAGCCACCCTCAGGGGTGGGACACTGAAGCTTTCTTT.